The sequence of this T cell receptor (beta chain) was determined in a study of TIL therapy for anti-PD-1-resistant metastatic lung cancer. General observations from the study: Compared with baseline intratumoral T cells, expanded TIL cultures were more clonal and less diverse (around 5.7% vs 31%). Many TIL product clones were absent from baseline tumor, suggesting clonal contraction.

The time point: pre-treatment sample, taken before nivolumab and TIL therapy. Pleural nodules or supraclavicular lymph nodes made up most of the excised metastases sampled. This CDR3 region has 16 residues. The germline gives CDR1 SGHDT, CDR2 YYEEEE. V gave up 4 bases and J gave up 4 bases, with 20 bases separating them. The libraries were made with immunoSEQ v3. Assay: immunoSEQ multiplex PCR; the TCRdb copy retains only in-frame clones and omits some. In the table there are 20,000 to 30,000 clones, about 63% of which are singletons. Concerning this clone: Its matching antigen is unknown.

The TCR comes from a woman between 30 and 85 years old with non-small cell lung cancer. This specimen consisted of tumor tissue, obtained at baseline. The chain carries TRBV5-6 and TRBJ1-1; unclear D gene. The DNA for the CDR3 is TGTGCCAGCAGCCTATCCGATCCCTCAGTGGTCACTGAAGCTTTCTTT. Protein sequence: CASSLSDPSVVTEAFF. The full variable domain, its missing parts supplied by reference TRBV5-6 and TRBJ1-1, is DAGVTQSPTHLIKTRGQQVTLRCSPKSGHDTVSWYQQALGQGPQFIFQYYEEEERQRGNFPDRFSGHQFPNYSSELNVNALLLGDSALYLCASSLSDPSVVTEAFFGQGTRLTVV.